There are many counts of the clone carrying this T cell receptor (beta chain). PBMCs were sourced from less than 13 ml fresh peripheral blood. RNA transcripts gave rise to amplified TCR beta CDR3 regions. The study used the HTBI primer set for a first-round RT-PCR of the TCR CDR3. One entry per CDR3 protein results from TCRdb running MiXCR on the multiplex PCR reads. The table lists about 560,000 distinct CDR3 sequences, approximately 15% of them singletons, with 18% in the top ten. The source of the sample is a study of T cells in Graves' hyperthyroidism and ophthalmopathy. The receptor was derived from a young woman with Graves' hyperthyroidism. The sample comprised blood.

CDR3 DNA sequence: TGTGCCAGCACACTGGAAAACACCGGGGAGCTGTTTTTT. Translation gives CASTLENTGELFF. V is TRBV28 and J is TRBJ2-2; D unclear. CDR1 is MDHEN and CDR2 is SYDVKM in the germline V gene. The CDR3 loop spans 13 amino acids. V was shortened by 7 bases and J by 2 bases, with 8 bases between the two germline ends.